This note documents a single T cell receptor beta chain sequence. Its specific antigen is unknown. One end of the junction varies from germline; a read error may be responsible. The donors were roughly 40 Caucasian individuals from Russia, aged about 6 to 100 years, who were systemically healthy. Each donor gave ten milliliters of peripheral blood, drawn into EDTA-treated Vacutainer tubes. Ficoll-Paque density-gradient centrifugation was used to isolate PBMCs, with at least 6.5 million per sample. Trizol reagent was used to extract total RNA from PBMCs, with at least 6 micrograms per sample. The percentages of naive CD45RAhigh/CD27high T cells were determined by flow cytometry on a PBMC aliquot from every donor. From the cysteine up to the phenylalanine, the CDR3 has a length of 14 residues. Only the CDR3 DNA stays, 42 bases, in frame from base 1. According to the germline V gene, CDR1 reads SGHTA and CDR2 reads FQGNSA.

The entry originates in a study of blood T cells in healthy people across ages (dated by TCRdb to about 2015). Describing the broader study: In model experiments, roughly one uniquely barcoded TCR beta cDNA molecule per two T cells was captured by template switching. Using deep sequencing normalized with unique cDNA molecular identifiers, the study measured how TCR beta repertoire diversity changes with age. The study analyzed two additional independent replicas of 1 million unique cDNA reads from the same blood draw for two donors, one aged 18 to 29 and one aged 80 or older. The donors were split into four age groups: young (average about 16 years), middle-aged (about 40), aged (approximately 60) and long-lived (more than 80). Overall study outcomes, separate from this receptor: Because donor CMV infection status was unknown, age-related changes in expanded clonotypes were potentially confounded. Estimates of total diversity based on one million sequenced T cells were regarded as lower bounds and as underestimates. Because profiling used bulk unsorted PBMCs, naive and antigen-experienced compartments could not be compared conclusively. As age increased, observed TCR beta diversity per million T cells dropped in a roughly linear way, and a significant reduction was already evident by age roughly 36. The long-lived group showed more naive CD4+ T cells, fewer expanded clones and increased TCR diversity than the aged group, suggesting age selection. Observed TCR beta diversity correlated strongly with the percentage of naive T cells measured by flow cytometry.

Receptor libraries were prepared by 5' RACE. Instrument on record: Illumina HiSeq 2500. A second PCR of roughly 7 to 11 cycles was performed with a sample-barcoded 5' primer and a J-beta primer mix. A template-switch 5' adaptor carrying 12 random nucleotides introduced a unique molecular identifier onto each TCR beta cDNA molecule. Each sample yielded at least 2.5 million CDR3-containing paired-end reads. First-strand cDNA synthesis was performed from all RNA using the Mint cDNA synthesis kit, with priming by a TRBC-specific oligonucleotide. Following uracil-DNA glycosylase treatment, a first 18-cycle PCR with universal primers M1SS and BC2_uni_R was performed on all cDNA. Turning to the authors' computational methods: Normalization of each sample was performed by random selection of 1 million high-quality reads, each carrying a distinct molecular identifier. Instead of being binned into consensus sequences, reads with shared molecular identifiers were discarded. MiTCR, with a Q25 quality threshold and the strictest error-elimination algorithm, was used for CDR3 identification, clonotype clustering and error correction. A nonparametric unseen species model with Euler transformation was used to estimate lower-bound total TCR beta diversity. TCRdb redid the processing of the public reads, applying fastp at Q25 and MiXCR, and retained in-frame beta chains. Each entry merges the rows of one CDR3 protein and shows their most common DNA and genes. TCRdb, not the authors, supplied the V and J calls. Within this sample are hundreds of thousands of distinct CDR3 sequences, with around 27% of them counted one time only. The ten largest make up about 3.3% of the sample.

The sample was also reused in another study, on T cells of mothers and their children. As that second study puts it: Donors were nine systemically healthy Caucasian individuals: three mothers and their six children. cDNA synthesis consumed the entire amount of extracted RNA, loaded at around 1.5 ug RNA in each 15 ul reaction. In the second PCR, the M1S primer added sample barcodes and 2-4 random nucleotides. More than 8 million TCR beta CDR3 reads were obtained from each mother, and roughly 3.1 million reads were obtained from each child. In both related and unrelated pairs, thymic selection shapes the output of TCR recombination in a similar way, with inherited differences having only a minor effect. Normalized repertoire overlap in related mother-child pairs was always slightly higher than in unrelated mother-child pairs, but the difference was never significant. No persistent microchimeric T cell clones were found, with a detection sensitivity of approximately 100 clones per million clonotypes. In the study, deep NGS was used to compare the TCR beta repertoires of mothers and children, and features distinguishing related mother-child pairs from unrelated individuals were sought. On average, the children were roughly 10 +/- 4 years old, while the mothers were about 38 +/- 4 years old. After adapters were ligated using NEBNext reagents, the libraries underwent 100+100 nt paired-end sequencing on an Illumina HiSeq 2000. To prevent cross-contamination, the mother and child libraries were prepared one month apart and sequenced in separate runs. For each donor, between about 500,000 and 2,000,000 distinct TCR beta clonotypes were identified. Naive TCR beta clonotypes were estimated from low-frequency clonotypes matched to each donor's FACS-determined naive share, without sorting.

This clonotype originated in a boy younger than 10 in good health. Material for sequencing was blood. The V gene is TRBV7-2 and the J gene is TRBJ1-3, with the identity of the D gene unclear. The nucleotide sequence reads TGTGCCCGCAGCTTAGGGCAGTCTGGAAACACCATATATTTT. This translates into CARSLGQSGNTIYF.